The 16 T cell receptor beta chains in this list originate from one sample, sequenced in a study of blood T cells in healthy people across ages. With a J-beta primer mix and a sample-barcoded 5' primer, a second PCR ran about 7 to 12 cycles. TCRdb reprocessed the 5' RACE reads via MiXCR and lists one record per CDR3 protein. The sample has roughly 730,000 distinct CDR3 sequences, roughly 56% seen once. The sample consisted of blood. Source of these receptors: a middle-aged man in good health.

V usage is TRBV29-1 and J usage is TRBJ2-2; 8 bases match TRBD1. CDR1 and CDR2 from the germline V gene are SQVTM and ANQGSEA. V lost 4 bases and J lost 4; bases outside the gene matches: 8. CDR3 length: 15 residues. CDR3 nucleotide sequence: TGCAGCGTTGGTTCACAGGGGGTAGGCACCGGGGAGCTGTTTTTT. It yields the protein CSVGSQGVGTGELFF.

The chain has TRBV7-8 and TRBJ2-3; TRBD1 matches at 7 bases. The germline V gene encodes CDR1 SGHVS and CDR2 FQNEAQ. The CDR3 loop spans 17 amino acids. V trimming: 1 base; J trimming: 3 bases; junction bases outside the gene matches: 10. CDR3 protein: CASSLGGTAPSTDTQYF. CDR3 DNA sequence: TGTGCCAGCAGCTTAGGAGGGACAGCTCCTAGTACAGATACGCAGTATTTT.

The chain has TRBV20-1 and TRBJ2-1; 8 positions agree with TRBD2. The CDR3 has 15 residues. Germline loops: CDR1 DFQATT, CDR2 SNEGSKA (reference sequence). Germline trimming cut 4 bases from V and 4 bases from J; bases unmatched to any gene: 9. The CDR3 spells CSATIAGPIYNEQFF. CDR3 sequence (DNA): TGCAGTGCTACCATAGCGGGACCAATATACAATGAGCAGTTCTTC.

This clonotype was observed a handful of times. The chain carries TRBV7-2 and TRBJ2-5; D is perhaps TRBD1 (5 bases). This CDR3 has 12 amino acids. Trimming stripped 10 bases from V and 2 bases from J, with 11 bases between. In germline, CDR1 is SGHTA, CDR2 FQGNSA. The CDR3 region has the DNA TGTGCCATCGAAGGGGTTCAAGAGACCCAGTACTTC. Residues: CAIEGVQETQYF.

CDR3 nucleotide sequence: TGTGCCAGCAACAAGGTCCGAGAGGCGGGAGAGCAGTACTTC. Its protein product is CASNKVREAGEQYF. The chain uses TRBV7-2 and TRBJ2-7; the D gene is possibly TRBD2 (6 bases). The germline V gene encodes CDR1 SGHTA and CDR2 FQGNSA. The length of the CDR3 is 14 residues. The V gene lost 7 bases and the J gene lost 7 bases, with 20 bases spanning the gap.

The genes are TRBV24-1 and TRBJ1-2; TRBD1 matches at 9 bases. This CDR3 is 15 amino acids long. Germline CDR1 KGHDR, CDR2 SFDVKD. Trimming cost V 2 bases and J 4 bases; bases outside gene matches: 4. CDR3 coding DNA: TGTGCCACCAGTGATTCTGGACAGGGGAGCTATGGCTACACCTTC. It specifies CATSDSGQGSYGYTF.

This clonotype was observed a handful of times. This chain's CDR3 is CASSQAQESVQYF. CDR3 coding DNA: TGCGCCAGCAGCCAAGCTCAAGAGTCAGTTCAGTACTTC. J is TRBJ2-4 and V is TRBV4-1; D not resolved. Trimming removed 1 base from V and 11 bases from J, with 12 bases in between. This CDR3 contains 13 residues. CDR1 and CDR2 from the germline V gene are MGHRA and YSYEKL.

The chain has TRBV6-6 and TRBJ2-4; TRBD2 aligns across 9 bases. V was pared by 6 bases and J by 13 bases, with 13 bases of the junction left unmatched. The length of the CDR3 is 14 residues. Looked up from germline, CDR1 is MNHNY and CDR2 is SVGAGI (reference sequence). In DNA form, the CDR3 reads TGTGCCAGCAGGTTAGCGGGAGATCCCTACGGGCAGTACTTC. Translation: CASRLAGDPYGQYF.

The chain employs TRBV4-2 and TRBJ2-7; 8 bases match TRBD2. V dropped 0 bases and J dropped 6; count of bases not matched to a gene: 10. Germline CDR1 LGHNA, CDR2 YNFKEQ. The CDR3 has 16 amino acids. The CDR3 is CASSQDGETSASEQYF. DNA for the CDR3: TGTGCCAGCAGCCAAGATGGGGAGACTAGCGCGTCCGAGCAGTACTTC.

The chain has TRBV3-1 and TRBJ1-1; possible D gene TRBD1, 5 bases. V gave up 1 base and J gave up 2 bases, with 14 bases separating them. Germline V gene lookup returns CDR1 LGHDT and CDR2 YNNKEL (reference sequence). The CDR3 loop spans 16 amino acids. CDR3 in DNA: TGTGCCAGCAGCCAAGGCGGGGGTACGGTTAACACTGAAGCTTTCTTT. This translates into CASSQGGGTVNTEAFF.

This chain links TRBV6-2 or TRBV6-3 with TRBJ1-5; 7 nucleotides line up with TRBD1. The V and J ends lost 10 bases and 1 base, in that order; junction bases with no gene match: 10. The CDR3 has 15 amino acids. Germline V lookup: CDR1 MNHEY, CDR2 SVGEGT. In DNA form, the CDR3 reads TGTGCCACCCAATCGGGACAGTCGAGCAATCAGCCCCAGCATTTT. Translation gives CATQSGQSSNQPQHF.

J is TRBJ1-4 and V is TRBV28, with D possibly matching TRBD1 (5 bases). The germline CDR1 and CDR2 sequences are MDHEN and SYDVKM. The CDR3 has 14 residues. Deletions cut 7 bases from V and 8 bases from J, with 17 bases between. CDR3 sequence: CASTENGAGEKLFF. CDR3 in DNA: TGTGCCAGCACGGAAAACGGGGCTGGGGAAAAACTGTTTTTT.

In its sample, this clonotype was seen once. The chain carries TRBV20-1 and TRBJ2-1; TRBD1 aligns across 8 bases. The CDR3 spans 12 residues. V shed 6 bases, J shed 7 bases, and the junction held 5 bases outside the gene matches. Germline V gene sequence: CDR1 DFQATT, CDR2 SNEGSKA (reference sequence). Here the CDR3 reads CSAWTGQNEQFF. DNA for the CDR3: TGCAGTGCCTGGACAGGGCAAAATGAGCAGTTCTTC.

The rearrangement joins TRBV9 to TRBJ2-2, with 9 bases that match TRBD2. Trimming at V came to 3 bases and at J to 5 bases, leaving 8 bases not matched to a gene. The CDR3 covers 16 residues. The germline gives CDR1 SGDLS, CDR2 YYNGEE. As DNA, the CDR3 is TGTGCCAGCAGCGGTGGTGGCGGGAGGGCGACCGGGGAGCTGTTTTTT. This translates into CASSGGGGRATGELFF.

The rearrangement links TRBV3-1 to TRBJ1-1; the D gene is possibly TRBD1 (5 bases). The V end was cut by 0 bases, the J end by 4 bases, with 9 bases between. Per germline, CDR1 LGHDT and CDR2 YNNKEL (reference sequence). The CDR3 has 14 residues. The CDR3 DNA reads TGTGCCAGCAGCCAAGATGCGGGGGTCACTGAAGCTTTCTTT. It codes for CASSQDAGVTEAFF.

The chain links TRBV27 to TRBJ2-3, with TRBD2 matching 15 bases. The CDR3 has 18 amino acids. The V segment lost 4 bases and the J segment 6 bases; nucleotides outside the gene matches: 11. From germline, CDR1 is MNHEY and CDR2 SMNVEV (reference sequence). Written as DNA, the CDR3 is TGTGCCAGCAGTTACCCGGGACTAGCGGGGGGTCAGACGGATACGCAGTATTTT. It yields the protein CASSYPGLAGGQTDTQYF.